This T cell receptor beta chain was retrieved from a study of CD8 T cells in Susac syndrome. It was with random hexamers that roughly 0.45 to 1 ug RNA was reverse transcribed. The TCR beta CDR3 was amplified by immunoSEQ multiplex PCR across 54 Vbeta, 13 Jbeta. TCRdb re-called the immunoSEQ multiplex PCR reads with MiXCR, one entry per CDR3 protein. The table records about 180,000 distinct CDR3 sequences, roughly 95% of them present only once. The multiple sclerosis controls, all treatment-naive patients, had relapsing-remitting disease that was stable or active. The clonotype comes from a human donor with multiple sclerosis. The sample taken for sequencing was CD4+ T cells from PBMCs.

CDR3 sequence: CASSSFAYNEQFF. CDR3 nucleotides: TGTGCCAGCAGTTCTTTTGCCTACAATGAGCAGTTCTTC. This chain connects TRBV6-6 to TRBJ2-1, with D unresolved. The CDR3 spans 13 residues. The V gene lost 4 bases and the J gene lost 2 bases, with 6 bases spanning the gap. The V gene's germline CDR1 is MNHNY and CDR2 SVGAGI (reference sequence).